This T cell receptor (beta chain) was recorded in a study of cytomegalovirus exposure and HLA in healthy donors. CDR3 length equals 11 residues. Germline V CDR1 and CDR2: GTSNPN, SVGIG (reference sequence). Unmatched junction bases numbered 6, after V lost 8 bases and J lost 7 bases. The donors belonged to the roughly 130-subject validation cohort, separate from the 666-subject first cohort. Study-wide points: Whilst most TCR sequences proved rare, a subset of public TCRs occurred across many donors. In vitro confirmation showed three CMV-associated chains to be CMV antigen specific. The study recorded more than 150 TCR beta chains that were cytomegalovirus-associated.

As concerns this clone: No antigen is known for it.

Produced via immunoSEQ multiplex PCR; TCRdb's table is partial and in-frame only. The sample shows under 200,000 clones, roughly 84% of them seen only once. The chain is built from TRBV30 and TRBJ1-1, with 8 positions matching TRBD1. The receptor comes from a man younger than 35 in good health and CMV-seropositive. The sample comprised PBMCs. CDR3 DNA: TGTGCCGGACGGACAGGGATTGAAGCTTTCTTT. Protein: CAGRTGIEAFF. Using reference TRBV30 and TRBJ1-1 for the parts outside the CDR3, the full variable domain is SQTIHQWPATLVQPVGSPLSLECTVEGTSNPNLYWYRQAAGRGLQLLFYSVGIGQISSEVPQNLSASRPQDRQFILSSKKLLLSDSGFYLCAGRTGIEAFFGQGTRLTVV.